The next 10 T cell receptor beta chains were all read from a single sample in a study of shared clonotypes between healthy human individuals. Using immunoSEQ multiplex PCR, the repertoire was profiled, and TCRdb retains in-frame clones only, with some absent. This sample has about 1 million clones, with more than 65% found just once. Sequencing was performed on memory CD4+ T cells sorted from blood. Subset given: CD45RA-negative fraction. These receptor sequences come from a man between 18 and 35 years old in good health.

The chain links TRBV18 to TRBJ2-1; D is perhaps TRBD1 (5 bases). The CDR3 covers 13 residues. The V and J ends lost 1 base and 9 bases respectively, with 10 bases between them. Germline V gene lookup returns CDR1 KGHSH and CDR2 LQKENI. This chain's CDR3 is CASSPLITGEQFF. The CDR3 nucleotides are TGTGCCAGCTCACCACTAATCACAGGTGAGCAGTTCTTC.

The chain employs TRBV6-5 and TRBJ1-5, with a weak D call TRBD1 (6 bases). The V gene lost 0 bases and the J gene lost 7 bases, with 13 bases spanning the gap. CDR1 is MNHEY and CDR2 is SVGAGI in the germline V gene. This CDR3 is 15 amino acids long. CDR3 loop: CASSYSRGGEQPQHF. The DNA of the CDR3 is TGTGCCAGCAGTTACTCGAGAGGGGGAGAACAGCCCCAGCATTTT.

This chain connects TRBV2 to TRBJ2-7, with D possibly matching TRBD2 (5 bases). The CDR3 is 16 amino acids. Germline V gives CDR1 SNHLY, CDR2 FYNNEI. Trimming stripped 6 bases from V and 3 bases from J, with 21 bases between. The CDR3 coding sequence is TGTGCCAGCAGGGAACTCGGGAATGAGGCGGGCTACGAGCAGTACTTC. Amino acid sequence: CASRELGNEAGYEQYF.

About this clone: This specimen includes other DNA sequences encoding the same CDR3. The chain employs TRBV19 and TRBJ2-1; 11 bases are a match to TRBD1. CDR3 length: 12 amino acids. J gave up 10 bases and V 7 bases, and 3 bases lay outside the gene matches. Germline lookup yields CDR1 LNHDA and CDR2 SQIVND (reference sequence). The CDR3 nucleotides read TGTGCCAGTACCCGGGACAGGGGGGAGCAGTTCTTC. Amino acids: CASTRDRGEQFF. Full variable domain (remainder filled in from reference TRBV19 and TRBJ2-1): DGGITQSPKYLFRKEGQNVTLSCEQNLNHDAMYWYRQDPGQGLRLIYYSQIVNDFQKGDIAEGYSVSREKKESFPLTVTSAQKNPTAFYLCASTRDRGEQFFGPGTRLTVL.

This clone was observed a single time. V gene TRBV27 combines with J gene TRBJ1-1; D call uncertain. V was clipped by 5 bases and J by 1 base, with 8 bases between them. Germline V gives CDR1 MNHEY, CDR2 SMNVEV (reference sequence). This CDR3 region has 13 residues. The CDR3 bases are TGTGCCAGCAGTACGAGACAGAACACTGAAGCTTTCTTT. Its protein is CASSTRQNTEAFF.

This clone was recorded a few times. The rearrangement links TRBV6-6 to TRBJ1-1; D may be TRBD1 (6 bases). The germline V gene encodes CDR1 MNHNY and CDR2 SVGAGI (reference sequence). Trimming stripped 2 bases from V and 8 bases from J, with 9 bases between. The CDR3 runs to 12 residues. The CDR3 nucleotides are TGTGCCAGCAGTTACACAACAGGGGAAGCTTTCTTT. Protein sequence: CASSYTTGEAFF.

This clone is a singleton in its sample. CDR3 coding DNA: TGTGCAAGTCGCTTAGCGGTCAGTAGGGGGGCCTGTGGGGAGACCCAGTACTTC. It translates to CASRLAVSRGACGETQYF. J is TRBJ2-5 and V is TRBV12-2. TRBV12-2 is a pseudogene segment. CDR3 length: 18 residues.

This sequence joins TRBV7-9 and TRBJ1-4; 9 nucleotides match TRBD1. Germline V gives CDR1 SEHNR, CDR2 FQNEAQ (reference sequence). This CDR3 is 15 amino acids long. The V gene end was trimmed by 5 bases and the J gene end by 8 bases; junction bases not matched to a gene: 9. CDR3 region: CASSRSGTGREKLFF. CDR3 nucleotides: TGTGCCAGCAGCCGGTCCGGGACAGGGAGGGAAAAACTGTTTTTT.

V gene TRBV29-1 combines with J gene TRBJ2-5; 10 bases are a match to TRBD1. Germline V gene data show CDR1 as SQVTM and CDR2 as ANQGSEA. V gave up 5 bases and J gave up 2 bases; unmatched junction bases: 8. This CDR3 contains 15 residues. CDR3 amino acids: CSVKGGTGDQETQYF. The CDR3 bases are TGCAGCGTTAAGGGGGGGACAGGGGATCAAGAGACCCAGTACTTC. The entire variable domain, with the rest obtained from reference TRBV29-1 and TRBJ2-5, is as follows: SAVISQKPSRDICQRGTSLTIQCQVDSQVTMMFWYRQQPGQSLTLIATANQGSEATYESGFVIDKFPISRPNLTFSTLTVSNMSPEDSSIYLCSVKGGTGDQETQYFGPGTRLLVL.

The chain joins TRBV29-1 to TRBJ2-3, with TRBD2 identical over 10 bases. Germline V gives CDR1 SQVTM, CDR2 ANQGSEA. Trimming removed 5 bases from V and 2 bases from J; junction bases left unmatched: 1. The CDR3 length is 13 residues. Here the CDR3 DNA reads TGCAGCGTTACTAGCGGGAACACAGATACGCAGTATTTT. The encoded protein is CSVTSGNTDTQYF.